The source of this T cell receptor beta chain is a study of blood T cell repertoires in COVID-19. Study summary: COVID-19 samples, acute and convalescent, were from the United States, Italy and Spain. T cells, B-cell-depleted T cells, or PBMCs provided the cDNA or gDNA that served as material.

As originally analysed: Estimated nucleated cell counts came from reference gene primer amplification. Sequencing was performed with immunoSEQ multiplex PCR; in TCRdb, only in-frame clones are kept and a portion is missing. V and J calls and clone size are those listed in that table; D and trimming were worked out from the DNA. The sample lists 180,000 or so clones; 80% to 90% were seen once. The CDR3 consists of 16 residues. The germline V gene has CDR1 SEHNR and CDR2 FQNEAQ (reference sequence). Trimming removed 1 base from V and 4 bases from J; junction bases left unmatched: 9. This clone has a single count.

Sample: peripheral blood. This sequence joins TRBV7-9 and TRBJ1-1; TRBD1 agrees at 7 bases. The origin of this receptor is a man in his sixties with acute or convalescent COVID-19. The CDR3 DNA follows: TGTGCCAGCAGCTTAGGGAAAGGGGGCAGGAGCACTGAAGCTTTCTTT. Translating it yields CASSLGKGGRSTEAFF. The full variable domain, in which reference TRBV7-9 and TRBJ1-1 provide the parts outside the CDR3, is DTGVSQNPRHKITKRGQNVTFRCDPISEHNRLYWYRQTLGQGPEFLTYFQNEAQLEKSRLLSDRFSAERPKGSFSTLEIQRTEQGDSAMYLCASSLGKGGRSTEAFFGQGTRLTVV.